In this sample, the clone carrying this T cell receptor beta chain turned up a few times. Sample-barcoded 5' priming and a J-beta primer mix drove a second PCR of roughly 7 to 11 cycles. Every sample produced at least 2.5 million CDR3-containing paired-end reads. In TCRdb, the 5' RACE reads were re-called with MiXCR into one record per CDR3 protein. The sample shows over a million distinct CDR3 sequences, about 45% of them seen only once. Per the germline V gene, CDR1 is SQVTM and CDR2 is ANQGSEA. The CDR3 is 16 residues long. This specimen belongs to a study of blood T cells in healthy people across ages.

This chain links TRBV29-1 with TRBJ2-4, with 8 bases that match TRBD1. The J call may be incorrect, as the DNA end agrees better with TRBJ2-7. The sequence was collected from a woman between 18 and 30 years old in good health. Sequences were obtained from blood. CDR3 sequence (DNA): TGCAGCGTTGAGGGAGGAAGCGGCAGGGGGCACTACGAGCAGTACTTC. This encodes CSVEGGSGRGHYEQYF.